The 20 T cell receptor beta chains below all came from one sample that was sequenced in a study of blood T cell repertoires in COVID-19. TCRdb keeps only in-frame clones here, not all; method: immunoSEQ multiplex PCR. The table shows 200,000 to 300,000 clones, with 75% to 95% occurring only once. The material sequenced was peripheral blood. These receptors were taken from a person aged 18 to 35 with COVID-19, enrolled during active disease.

The chain has TRBV5-1 and TRBJ2-7; D call uncertain. The ends were cut back, 4 bases at V and 2 bases at J, with 7 bases in the middle. CDR3 size: 12 residues. CDR1 is SGHRS, CDR2 YFSETQ, per germline. The CDR3, as DNA: TGCGCCAGCAGCCTCACTCCCTACGAGCAGTACTTC. The encoded protein is CASSLTPYEQYF.

The rearrangement uses TRBV5-4 and TRBJ2-1, with 10 bases identical to TRBD1. With V trimmed by 4 bases and J by 6 bases, 7 bases remained unmatched. Germline lookup yields CDR1 SGHNT and CDR2 YYREEE (reference sequence). This CDR3 has 15 residues. This CDR3 is CASSPTGGRGNEQFF. DNA for the CDR3: TGTGCCAGCAGCCCGACAGGGGGCAGGGGCAATGAGCAGTTCTTC.

This sequence joins TRBV5-6 and TRBJ2-3, with 9 nucleotides matching TRBD1. CDR3 length equals 15 residues. V was clipped by 4 bases and J by 7 bases; unmatched bases: 10. The germline V gene has CDR1 SGHDT and CDR2 YYEEEE. The DNA of the CDR3 is TGTGCCAGCAGCCCGGCGGGACAGGGTATCAATACGCAGTATTTT. Amino acid sequence: CASSPAGQGINTQYF.

The CDR3 coding sequence is TGTGCCAGCAGTCCCCAGGGGTCCGCGAACACCGGGGAGCTGTTTTTT. As protein: CASSPQGSANTGELFF. V gene TRBV27 combines with J gene TRBJ2-2, with a possible D match to TRBD1 (6 bases). Trimming removed 5 bases from V and 0 bases from J, with 13 bases in between. The CDR3 sequence is 16 residues long. Germline CDR1 MNHEY, CDR2 SMNVEV (reference sequence).

This clone appeared once. The V call is TRBV9, the J call TRBJ1-1; a possible D gene is TRBD1 (5 bases). The CDR3 is made up of 13 amino acids. CDR1 SGDLS and CDR2 YYNGEE come from the germline V gene. The V gene lost 6 bases and the J gene lost 4 bases, with 13 bases spanning the gap. The CDR3 sequence is CASTRGGITEAFF. CDR3 nucleotides: TGTGCCAGCACCCGGGGGGGGATCACTGAAGCTTTCTTT.

The J gene is TRBJ2-7, the V gene TRBV13; a possible D gene is TRBD1 (6 bases). The CDR3 length is 12 residues. Germline V gene sequence: CDR1 PRHDT, CDR2 FYEKMQ (reference sequence). V was cut by 5 bases and J by 3 bases, with 8 bases left in between. This chain's CDR3 is CASSGRGYEQYF. CDR3 DNA: TGTGCCAGCAGCGGCAGGGGCTACGAGCAGTACTTC.

The V and J genes are TRBV29-1 and TRBJ2-1; 7 bases fit TRBD1. J was trimmed by 0 bases and V by 0 bases; bases with no gene match: 8. Germline-derived CDR1 and CDR2 are SQVTM and ANQGSEA. The CDR3 length is 17 residues. CDR3 nucleotides: TGCAGCGTTGAAGACCATGACAGGGCTAGCTCCTACAATGAGCAGTTCTTC. Amino acid sequence: CSVEDHDRASSYNEQFF.

V is TRBV6-5 and J is TRBJ1-2; possible D gene TRBD1, 6 bases. This CDR3 is 16 amino acids long. Germline CDR1 and CDR2: MNHEY and SVGAGI. Trimming left V 0 bases short and J 3 bases short, with 14 bases between. The CDR3 sequence: CASSYSPGDLDYGYTF. CDR3 coding DNA: TGTGCCAGCAGTTACTCGCCAGGGGATCTGGACTATGGCTACACCTTC.

The table lists this clone with a count of one. The rearrangement joins TRBV19 to TRBJ1-5; D may be TRBD1 (5 bases). Germline V gene lookup returns CDR1 LNHDA and CDR2 SQIVND (reference sequence). This CDR3 has 13 amino acids. V was cut by 5 bases and J by 3 bases, with 8 bases left in between. The CDR3 sequence: CASSSDTNQPQHF. DNA for the CDR3: TGTGCCAGTAGTTCGGACACCAATCAGCCCCAGCATTTT.

The rearrangement uses TRBV10-1 and TRBJ2-4; D is undetermined. Germline V lookup: CDR1 WNHNN, CDR2 SYGVQD (reference sequence). The V end was cut by 6 bases, the J end by 1 base, with 19 bases between. The CDR3 covers 17 residues. CDR3 protein: CASSHPGSAKAKNIQYF. The CDR3 DNA follows: TGCGCCAGCAGCCACCCCGGGTCCGCCAAGGCCAAAAACATTCAGTACTTC.

The chain recombines TRBV5-6 with TRBJ1-2; D unresolved. This CDR3 contains 15 residues. CDR1 and CDR2 from the germline V gene are SGHDT and YYEEEE. Trimming stripped 2 bases from V and 8 bases from J, with 19 bases between. CDR3: CASSFVQTHIWGYTF. CDR3 nucleotide sequence: TGTGCCAGCAGCTTCGTCCAGACTCATATATGGGGCTACACCTTC.

The chain recombines TRBV9 with TRBJ2-1; 10 nucleotides line up with TRBD2. Germline lookup yields CDR1 SGDLS and CDR2 YYNGEE. V lost 4 bases, J lost 4 bases, and 5 bases stayed unmatched. The CDR3 totals 15 residues. The CDR3: CASSSTSGVYNEQFF. The DNA of the CDR3 is TGTGCCAGCAGCTCCACTAGCGGGGTTTACAATGAGCAGTTCTTC.

The CDR3 nucleotides are TGCAGCGTTGGGCTACCGGGACAGGGGACTGAAGCTTTCTTT. Its protein is CSVGLPGQGTEAFF. V is TRBV29-1 and J is TRBJ1-1; TRBD1 matches 10 bases. CDR1 is SQVTM, CDR2 ANQGSEA, per germline. The CDR3 loop spans 14 amino acids. The ends lost 4 bases at V and 5 bases at J; junction bases unmatched: 7.

This rearrangement joins TRBV10-2 to TRBJ2-7, with 8 bases identical to TRBD2. CDR3 length: 15 residues. V lost 10 bases and J lost 4; bases outside the gene matches: 15. The germline CDR1 and CDR2 sequences are WSHSY and SAAADI. CDR3 in amino acids: CATLRSGGGRYEQYF. In DNA form, the CDR3 reads TGCGCCACCCTCCGTTCGGGGGGGGGCCGATACGAGCAGTACTTC.

This clone was counted once. The chain links TRBV30 to TRBJ1-2; no reliable D call. This CDR3 has 13 residues. Germline CDR1 GTSNPN, CDR2 SVGIG (reference sequence). V was clipped by 3 bases and J by 7 bases, with 15 bases between them. CDR3 DNA: TGTGCCTGGAGGTTCCCGAGGCAGCCTGGCTACACCTTC. Protein product: CAWRFPRQPGYTF.

This chain connects TRBV19 to TRBJ2-5; 8 positions agree with TRBD1. V was clipped by 5 bases and J by 4 bases; unmatched bases: 9. Germline V gene data show CDR1 as LNHDA and CDR2 as SQIVND (reference sequence). CDR3 length: 15 amino acids. The CDR3 protein is CASSVPRTGRETQYF. Here the CDR3 DNA reads TGTGCCAGTAGTGTACCCCGGACAGGGCGAGAGACCCAGTACTTC.

The rearrangement links TRBV4-1 to TRBJ2-3, with D tentatively TRBD2 (5 bases). Looked up from germline, CDR1 is MGHRA and CDR2 is YSYEKL. The CDR3 has 17 residues. V lost 0 bases and J lost 3, with 16 bases in between. In DNA form, the CDR3 reads TGCGCCAGCAGCCAAGATACCCCGGGGTCGGCAACAGATACGCAGTATTTT. Translating it yields CASSQDTPGSATDTQYF.

This chain joins TRBV6-5 and TRBJ2-7, with TRBD1 matching 7 bases. From germline, CDR1 is MNHEY and CDR2 SVGAGI. CDR3 size: 13 residues. The J segment lost 6 bases and the V segment lost 7 bases, leaving 9 bases of the junction unmatched. This CDR3 is CASIHRGGAEQYF. The CDR3 region has the DNA TGTGCCAGCATTCACAGGGGTGGCGCCGAGCAGTACTTC.

The gene calls are TRBV7-9 and TRBJ2-1; D may be TRBD1 (5 bases). Germline CDR1 SEHNR, CDR2 FQNEAQ (reference sequence). The CDR3 runs to 15 residues. Trimming pared 5 bases from V and 0 bases from J, leaving 11 bases between. The CDR3 DNA sequence: TGTGCCAGCAGCCTACAGGCATTCTCCTACAATGAGCAGTTCTTC. This gives the protein CASSLQAFSYNEQFF.

V and J are TRBV10-1 and TRBJ2-7; 7 nucleotides agree with TRBD1. The V gene end was trimmed by 6 bases and the J gene end by 4 bases; junction bases not matched to a gene: 9. Per germline, CDR1 WNHNN and CDR2 SYGVQD (reference sequence). The length of the CDR3 is 14 residues. CDR3 sequence (DNA): TGCGCCAGCAGCCCCGTGAGGGGGCTGTACGAGCAGTACTTC. This gives the protein CASSPVRGLYEQYF.